The following is a T cell receptor beta chain sequence with its context. A few counts support this clone. The specificity of this receptor is unknown. Base qualities are missing; no much larger clone stands one base away. The time point label for this specimen denotes: baseline before first vaccination. Samples from vaccinated people were obtained from the UK trials COV001 and COV002, which included a single-blind randomized controlled phase 2/3 trial of AZD1222 (ChAdOx1 nCoV-19) in healthy adults. For TCRbeta chain sequencing, PBMC samples were collected from trial participants at day 0 and at day 28 after the second dose. This entry is derived from a study of T cell responses to AZD1222 COVID-19 vaccine (dated by TCRdb to the early 2020s). Some background on the complete study: AZD1222 recipients with second doses at about 4 weeks or about 12 weeks were pooled, because spike-specific TCR depth and breadth did not differ between schedules. A total of just over 230 trial participants underwent TCR sequencing, of whom approximately 210 received two doses of AZD1222 and 26 received two doses of the MenACWY control vaccine. Trial participants were enrolled by age into subgroups of 18-55, 56-69 and 70-plus years, and around 150, 29 and 61 TCR-sequenced participants, respectively, were included in these subgroups.

The CDR3 regions of human TCRbeta chains were analyzed by immunosequencing. Per the original workflow: Repertoire TCRs were checked for matches against a reference library of SARS-CoV-2-specific TCRs that had been generated using the MIRA antigen-specificity platform. Breadth meant the fraction of unique TCRs that were SARS-CoV-2-associated, whereas depth meant the fraction of total T cells that were SARS-CoV-2-associated. Each spike-specific TCR was assigned to its reactive spike region and to a CD4 or CD8 class using the MIRA data. Log10-transformed breadth and depth values were compared by one-way ANOVA with Sidak's multiple comparisons tests. TCRdb re-hosts the immuneACCESS table, in-frame sequences only. Its copies lack some clones; in the studies checked, an unresolved V gene accounts for under half of them, and the cause for the rest is not known. That table furnishes V, J and clone size, whereas the DNA furnished D and trimming. The sample records over 100,000 clones, 75% to 90% of which are singletons. The top ten constitute under 3.5% of the sample.

The investigation overall reported the following: The vaccine-associated CD4 TCRs covered the entire spike protein, and the dominant responses fell in regions 160-218 and 743-854. No day 14 peak-response samples were available, so repertoires were characterized only after the peak T cell response. After two AZD1222 doses, both the breadth and the depth of spike-specific TCRs were significantly higher than at day 0 and than in MenACWY recipients. Nearly half of unique spike-specific TCRs reportedly recognized epitopes outside regions mutated in the B.1.351 and B.1.1.7 variants. Only 5 to 7 AZD1222 recipients were SARS-CoV-2 seropositive at baseline, limiting conclusions about previously exposed vaccinees. Participants were mostly white British, with more females than males. The authors suggested clonal diversity may have been underestimated. The 56-69-year group was small, and its depth increase did not reach significance, likely because of low power.

Sample: peripheral blood, taken on day 0 of AZD1222 vaccination. This TCR was recovered from an adult in good health.

DNA sequence: TGTGCCAGCCATGCCTCCGGGGGAACGACTGAAGCTTTCTTT. The translation is CASHASGGTTEAFF. Recombination connected TRBV27 to TRBJ1-1; tentative D gene TRBD1, with 5 bases matching. The CDR3 numbers 14 residues from cysteine through phenylalanine. The only DNA kept is the CDR3, 42 bases in frame from the first base. The trim is 8 bases for V and 5 bases for J, with a gap of 18 bases between the germline ends. The CDR1 and CDR2 encoded by the germline V gene (reference sequence) are MNHEY and SMNVEV.